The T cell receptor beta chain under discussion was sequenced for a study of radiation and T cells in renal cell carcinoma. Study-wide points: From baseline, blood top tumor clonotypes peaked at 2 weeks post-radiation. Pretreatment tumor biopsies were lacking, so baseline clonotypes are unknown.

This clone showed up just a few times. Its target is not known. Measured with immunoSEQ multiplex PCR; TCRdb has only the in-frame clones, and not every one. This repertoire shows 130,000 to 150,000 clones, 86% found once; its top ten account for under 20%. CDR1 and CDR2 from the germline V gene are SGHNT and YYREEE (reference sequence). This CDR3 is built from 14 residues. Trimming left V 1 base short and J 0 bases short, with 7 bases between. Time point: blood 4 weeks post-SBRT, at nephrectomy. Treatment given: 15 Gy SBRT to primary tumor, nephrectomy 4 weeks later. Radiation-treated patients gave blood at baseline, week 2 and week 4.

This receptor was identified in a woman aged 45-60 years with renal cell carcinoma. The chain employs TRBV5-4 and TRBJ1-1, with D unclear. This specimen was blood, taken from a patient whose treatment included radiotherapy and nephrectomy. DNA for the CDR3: TGTGCCAGCAGCTTGAGGGCCATGAACACTGAAGCTTTCTTT. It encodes CASSLRAMNTEAFF.